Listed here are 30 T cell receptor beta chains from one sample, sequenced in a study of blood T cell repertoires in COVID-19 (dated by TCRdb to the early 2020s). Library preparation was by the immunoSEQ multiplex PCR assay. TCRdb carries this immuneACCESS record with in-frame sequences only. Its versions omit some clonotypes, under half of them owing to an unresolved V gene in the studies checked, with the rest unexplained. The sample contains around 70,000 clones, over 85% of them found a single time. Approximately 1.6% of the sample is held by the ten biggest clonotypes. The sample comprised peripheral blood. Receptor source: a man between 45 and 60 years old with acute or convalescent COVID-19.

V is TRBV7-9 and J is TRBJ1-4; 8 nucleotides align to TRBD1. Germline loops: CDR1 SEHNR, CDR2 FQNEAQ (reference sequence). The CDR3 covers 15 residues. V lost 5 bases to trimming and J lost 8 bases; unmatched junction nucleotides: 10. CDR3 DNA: TGTGCCAGCAGCCGCCAGGGGGCCCTGGGAGAAAAACTGTTTTTT. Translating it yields CASSRQGALGEKLFF. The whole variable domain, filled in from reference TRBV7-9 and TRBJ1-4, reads DTGVSQNPRHKITKRGQNVTFRCDPISEHNRLYWYRQTLGQGPEFLTYFQNEAQLEKSRLLSDRFSAERPKGSFSTLEIQRTEQGDSAMYLCASSRQGALGEKLFFGSGTQLSVL.

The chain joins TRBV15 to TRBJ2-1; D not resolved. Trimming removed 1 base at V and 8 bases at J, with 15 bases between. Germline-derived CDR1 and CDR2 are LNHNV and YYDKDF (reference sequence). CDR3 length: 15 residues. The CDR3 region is CATSRGNVQRDEQFF. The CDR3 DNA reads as TGTGCCACCAGCAGAGGCAATGTGCAGCGCGATGAGCAGTTCTTC.

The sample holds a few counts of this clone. The CDR3 DNA is TGTGCCAGCAGTGGGGGACTTAACTATGGCTACACCTTC. It translates to CASSGGLNYGYTF. The chain couples TRBV2 to TRBJ1-2; possible D gene TRBD1, 5 bases. Trimming took 4 bases from V and 1 from J, leaving 7 bases between them. CDR3 length equals 13 residues. The germline gives CDR1 SNHLY, CDR2 FYNNEI.

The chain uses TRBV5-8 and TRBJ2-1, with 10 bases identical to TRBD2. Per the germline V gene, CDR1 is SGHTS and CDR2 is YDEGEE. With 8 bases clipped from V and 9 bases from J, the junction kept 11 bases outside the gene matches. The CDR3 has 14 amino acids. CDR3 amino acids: CARDIAGGGSEQFF. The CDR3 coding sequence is TGTGCCAGAGATATAGCGGGAGGAGGCTCTGAGCAGTTCTTC.

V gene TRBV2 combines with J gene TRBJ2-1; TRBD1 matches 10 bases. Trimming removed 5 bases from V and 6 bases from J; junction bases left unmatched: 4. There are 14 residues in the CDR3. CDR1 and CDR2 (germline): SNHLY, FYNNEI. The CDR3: CASSRDRGRNEQFF. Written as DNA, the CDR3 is TGTGCCAGCAGTAGGGACAGGGGACGCAATGAGCAGTTCTTC.

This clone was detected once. This chain's CDR3 is CASSLRPRGNEQFF. The CDR3 DNA is TGTGCCAGCAGTTTACGTCCCCGGGGCAATGAGCAGTTCTTC. The chain links TRBV28 to TRBJ2-1, with a tentative D call TRBD2 (5 bases). The germline V gene encodes CDR1 MDHEN and CDR2 SYDVKM. The V end was cut by 2 bases, the J end by 6 bases, with 11 bases between. The CDR3 totals 14 residues.

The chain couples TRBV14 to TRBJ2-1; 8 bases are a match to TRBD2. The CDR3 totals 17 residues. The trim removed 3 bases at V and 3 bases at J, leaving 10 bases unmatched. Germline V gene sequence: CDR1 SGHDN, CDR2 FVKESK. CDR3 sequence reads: CASSQFTSGAYYNEQFF. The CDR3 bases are TGTGCCAGCAGCCAGTTTACTAGCGGAGCTTACTACAATGAGCAGTTCTTC. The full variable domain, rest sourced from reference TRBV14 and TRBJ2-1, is EAGVTQFPSHSVIEKGQTVTLRCDPISGHDNLYWYRRVMGKEIKFLLHFVKESKQDESGMPNNRFLAERTGGTYSTLKVQPAELEDSGVYFCASSQFTSGAYYNEQFFGPGTRLTVL.

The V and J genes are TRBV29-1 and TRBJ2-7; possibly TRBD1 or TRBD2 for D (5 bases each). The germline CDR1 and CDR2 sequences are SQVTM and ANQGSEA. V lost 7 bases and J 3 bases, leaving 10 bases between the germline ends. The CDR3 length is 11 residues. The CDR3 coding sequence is TGCAGCGCGGGGCACAACTACGAGCAGTACTTC. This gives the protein CSAGHNYEQYF.

The CDR3 coding sequence is TGTGCCACCAGCGCGGACAGGGGACAGCCCCAGCATTTT. It codes for CATSADRGQPQHF. The chain employs TRBV15 and TRBJ1-5, with 9 bases lining up with TRBD1. The length of the CDR3 is 13 residues. The germline gives CDR1 LNHNV, CDR2 YYDKDF (reference sequence). Trimming removed 5 bases from V and 7 bases from J; junction bases left unmatched: 3.

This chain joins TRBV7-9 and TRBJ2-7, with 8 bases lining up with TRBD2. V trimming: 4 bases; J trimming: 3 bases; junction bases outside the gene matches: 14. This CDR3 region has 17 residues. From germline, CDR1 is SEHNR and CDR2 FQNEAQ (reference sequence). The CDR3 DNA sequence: TGTGCCAGCAGCTCTCTGCGGGGTGAGGCGGGAGGCTACGAGCAGTACTTC. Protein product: CASSSLRGEAGGYEQYF.

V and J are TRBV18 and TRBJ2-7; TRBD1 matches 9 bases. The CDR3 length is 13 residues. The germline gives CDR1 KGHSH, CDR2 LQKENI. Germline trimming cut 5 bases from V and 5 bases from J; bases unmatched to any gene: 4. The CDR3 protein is CASSGWDRDEQYF. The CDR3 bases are TGTGCCAGCTCAGGCTGGGACAGGGACGAGCAGTACTTC.

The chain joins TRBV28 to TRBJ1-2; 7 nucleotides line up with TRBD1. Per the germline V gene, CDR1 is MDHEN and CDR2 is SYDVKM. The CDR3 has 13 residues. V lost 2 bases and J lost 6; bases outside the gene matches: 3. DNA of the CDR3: TGTGCCAGCAGTTTACCGACAGGGAATGGCTACACCTTC. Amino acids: CASSLPTGNGYTF.

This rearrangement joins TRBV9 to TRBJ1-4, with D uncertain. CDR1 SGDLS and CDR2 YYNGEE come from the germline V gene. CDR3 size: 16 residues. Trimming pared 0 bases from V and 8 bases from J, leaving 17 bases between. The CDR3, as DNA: TGTGCCAGCAGCGTAGGAGACCAAGCGGCCCGAGAAAAACTGTTTTTT. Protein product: CASSVGDQAAREKLFF.

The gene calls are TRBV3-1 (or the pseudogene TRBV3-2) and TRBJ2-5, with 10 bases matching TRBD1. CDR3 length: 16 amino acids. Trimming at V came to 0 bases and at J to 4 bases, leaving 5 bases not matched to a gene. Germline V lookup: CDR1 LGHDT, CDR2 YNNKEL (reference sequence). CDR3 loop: CASSQERGTGVETQYF. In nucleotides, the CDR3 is TGTGCCAGCAGCCAAGAACGGGGGACAGGGGTAGAGACCCAGTACTTC.

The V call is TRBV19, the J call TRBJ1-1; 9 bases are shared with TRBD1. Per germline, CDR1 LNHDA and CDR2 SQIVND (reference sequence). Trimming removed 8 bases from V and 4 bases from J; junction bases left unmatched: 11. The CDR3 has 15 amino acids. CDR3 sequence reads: CASAPGQGLRTEAFF. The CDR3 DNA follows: TGTGCCAGTGCCCCGGGACAGGGACTTCGCACTGAAGCTTTCTTT.

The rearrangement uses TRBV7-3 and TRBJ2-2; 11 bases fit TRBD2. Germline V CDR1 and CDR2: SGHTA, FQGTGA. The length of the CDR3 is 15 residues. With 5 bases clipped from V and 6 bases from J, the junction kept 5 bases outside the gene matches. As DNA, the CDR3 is TGTGCCAGCAGCGAACTAGCGGGAGTGCCCGGGGAGCTGTTTTTT. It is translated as CASSELAGVPGELFF.

The CDR3 bases are TGTGCCAGCAGTTTACGAGTTAGCGGGAGTGGCACAGATACGCAGTATTTT. Its translation is CASSLRVSGSGTDTQYF. The chain recombines TRBV28 with TRBJ2-3, with 9 bases fitting TRBD2. CDR1 and CDR2 (germline): MDHEN, SYDVKM. This CDR3 region has 17 residues. V trimming: 2 bases; J trimming: 1 base; junction bases outside the gene matches: 7.

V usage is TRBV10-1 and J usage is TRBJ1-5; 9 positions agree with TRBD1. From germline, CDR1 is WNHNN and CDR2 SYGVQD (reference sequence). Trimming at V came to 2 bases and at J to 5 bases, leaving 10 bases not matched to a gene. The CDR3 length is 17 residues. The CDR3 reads CASSEADRGRIYQPQHF. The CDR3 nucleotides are TGCGCCAGCAGTGAGGCGGACAGGGGAAGGATATATCAGCCCCAGCATTTT.

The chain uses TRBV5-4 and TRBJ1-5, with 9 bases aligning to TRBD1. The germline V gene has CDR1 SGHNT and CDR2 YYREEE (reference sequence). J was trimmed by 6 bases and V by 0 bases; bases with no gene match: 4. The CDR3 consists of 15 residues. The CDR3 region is CASSLDRGQGQPQHF. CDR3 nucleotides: TGTGCCAGCAGCTTGGACAGGGGGCAGGGTCAGCCCCAGCATTTT.

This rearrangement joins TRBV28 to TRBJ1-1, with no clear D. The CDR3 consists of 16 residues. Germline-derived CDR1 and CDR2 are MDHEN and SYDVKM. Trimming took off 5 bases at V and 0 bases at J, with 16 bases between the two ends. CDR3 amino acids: CASSPAPGSLNTEAFF. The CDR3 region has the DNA TGTGCCAGCAGTCCTGCCCCCGGGAGCCTGAACACTGAAGCTTTCTTT.

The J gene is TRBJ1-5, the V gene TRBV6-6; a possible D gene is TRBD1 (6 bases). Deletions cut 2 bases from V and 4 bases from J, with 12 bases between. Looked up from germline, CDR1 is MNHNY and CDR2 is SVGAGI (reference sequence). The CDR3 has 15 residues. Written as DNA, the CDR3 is TGTGCCAGCAGTTACAGGGGGGGCGGTAATCAGCCCCAGCATTTT. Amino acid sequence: CASSYRGGGNQPQHF.

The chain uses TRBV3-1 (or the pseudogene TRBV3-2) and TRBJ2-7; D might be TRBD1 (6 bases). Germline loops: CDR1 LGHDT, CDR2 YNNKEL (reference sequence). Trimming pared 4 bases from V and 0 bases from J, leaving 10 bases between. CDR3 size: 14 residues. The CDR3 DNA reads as TGTGCCAGCAGCCTTTCAGGGGCCTCCTACGAGCAGTACTTC. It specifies CASSLSGASYEQYF.

The CDR3 DNA sequence: TGTGCCAGCAGCTTAGAGCCGCCGCGGGACCACCTTGTGGGAGATACGCAGTATTTT. This gives the protein CASSLEPPRDHLVGDTQYF. This chain connects TRBV7-6 to TRBJ2-3, with D maybe TRBD2 (6 bases). Trimming shortened V by 1 base and J by 5 bases, and 25 bases separated the two germline ends. Germline values: CDR1 SGHVS, CDR2 FNYEAQ. This CDR3 region has 19 residues.

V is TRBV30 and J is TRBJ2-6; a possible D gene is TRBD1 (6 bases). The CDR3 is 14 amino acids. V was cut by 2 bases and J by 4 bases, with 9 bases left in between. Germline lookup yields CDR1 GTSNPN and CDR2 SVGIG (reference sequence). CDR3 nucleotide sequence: TGTGCCTGGAGTCAGGGGCAAGGGGCCAACGTCCTGACTTTC. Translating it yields CAWSQGQGANVLTF.

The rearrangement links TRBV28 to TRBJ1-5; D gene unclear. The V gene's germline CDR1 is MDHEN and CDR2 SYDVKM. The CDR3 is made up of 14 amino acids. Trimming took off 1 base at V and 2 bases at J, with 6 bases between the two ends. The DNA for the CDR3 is TGTGCCAGCAGTTTATCAGTTGGCAATCAGCCCCAGCATTTT. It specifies CASSLSVGNQPQHF.

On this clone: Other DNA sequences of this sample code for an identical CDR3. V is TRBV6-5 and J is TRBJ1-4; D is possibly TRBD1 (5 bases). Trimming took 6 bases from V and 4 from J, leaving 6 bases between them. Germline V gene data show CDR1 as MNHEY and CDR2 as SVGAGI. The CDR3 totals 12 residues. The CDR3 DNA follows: TGTGCCAGCAGGGGGCTTAATGAAAAACTGTTTTTT. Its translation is CASRGLNEKLFF.

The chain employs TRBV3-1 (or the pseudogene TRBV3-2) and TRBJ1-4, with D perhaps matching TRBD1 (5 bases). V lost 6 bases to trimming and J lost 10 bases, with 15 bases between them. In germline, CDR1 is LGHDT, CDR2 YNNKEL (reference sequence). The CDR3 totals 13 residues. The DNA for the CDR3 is TGTGCCAGCAGTGGCAAAGGGGATGGAAAACTGTTTTTT. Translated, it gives CASSGKGDGKLFF.

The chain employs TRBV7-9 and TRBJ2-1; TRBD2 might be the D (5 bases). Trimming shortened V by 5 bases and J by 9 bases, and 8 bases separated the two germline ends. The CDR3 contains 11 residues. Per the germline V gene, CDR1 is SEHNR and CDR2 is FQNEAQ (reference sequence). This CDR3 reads CASSQRTEQFF. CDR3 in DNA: TGTGCCAGCAGCCAGCGGACTGAGCAGTTCTTC.

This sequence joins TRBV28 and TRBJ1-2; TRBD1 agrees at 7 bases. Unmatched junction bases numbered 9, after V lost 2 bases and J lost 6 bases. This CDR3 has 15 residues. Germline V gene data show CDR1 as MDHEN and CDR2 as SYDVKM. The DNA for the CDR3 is TGTGCCAGCAGTTTAAGTGGCAGGGGGACGGATGGCTACACCTTC. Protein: CASSLSGRGTDGYTF.

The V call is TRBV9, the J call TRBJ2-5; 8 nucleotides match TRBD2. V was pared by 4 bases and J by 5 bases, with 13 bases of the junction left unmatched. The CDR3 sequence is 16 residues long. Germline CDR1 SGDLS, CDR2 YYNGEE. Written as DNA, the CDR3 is TGTGCCAGCAGCTTCCAGGGACTAGGATCTTGGGAGACCCAGTACTTC. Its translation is CASSFQGLGSWETQYF.